This passage covers 10 T cell receptor beta chains from one sample sequenced in a study of blood T cell repertoires in COVID-19. Using immunoSEQ multiplex PCR, the repertoire was profiled, and TCRdb retains in-frame clones only, with some absent. This table has about 35,000 clones, around 85% appearing once. Sequencing input: peripheral blood. These receptors all stem from a man in his 60s with active or convalescent COVID-19.

The V call is TRBV6-2 or TRBV6-3, the J call TRBJ1-5; the match to TRBD1 covers 7 bases. Per germline, CDR1 MNHEY and CDR2 SVGEGT. The CDR3 has 15 amino acids. Trimming removed 4 bases from V and 7 bases from J; junction bases left unmatched: 10. The CDR3 nucleotides are TGTGCCAGCAGTTGGGACCAAGACAGGGACCAGCCCCAGCATTTT. Amino acid sequence: CASSWDQDRDQPQHF.

The chain couples TRBV2 to TRBJ2-2, with D possibly matching TRBD1 (6 bases). Germline V gives CDR1 SNHLY, CDR2 FYNNEI. The CDR3 has 15 amino acids. V shed 7 bases and J shed 0 bases, with 12 bases lying between them. The CDR3 DNA follows: TGTGCCAGCATCCCGGACAGTTCGAACACCGGGGAGCTGTTTTTT. This translates into CASIPDSSNTGELFF.

This rearrangement joins TRBV3-1 (or the pseudogene TRBV3-2) to TRBJ2-3, with a possible D match to TRBD1 (5 bases). V lost 8 bases to trimming and J lost 10 bases, with 19 bases between them. Germline values: CDR1 LGHDT, CDR2 YNNKEL (reference sequence). The CDR3 extends over 13 amino acids. The DNA of the CDR3 is TGTGCCAGCGCTAACTCAGGGCTTGTGGCGCAGTATTTT. It codes for CASANSGLVAQYF.

The sample holds a few counts of this clone. V usage is TRBV3-1 (or the pseudogene TRBV3-2) and J usage is TRBJ1-1, with D possibly being TRBD1 (5 bases). The CDR3 is 15 amino acids. V lost 2 bases, J lost 4 bases, and 14 bases lay in between. The germline V gene encodes CDR1 LGHDT and CDR2 YNNKEL (reference sequence). CDR3 bases: TGTGCCAGCAGCCAAAAGGTATCGGGGGGCACTGAAGCTTTCTTT. It specifies CASSQKVSGGTEAFF.

The chain is built from TRBV6-5 and TRBJ2-7, with D perhaps matching TRBD2 (5 bases). Germline V gene sequence: CDR1 MNHEY, CDR2 SVGAGI. V was cut by 3 bases and J by 1 base, with 7 bases left in between. The CDR3 sequence is 13 residues long. CDR3 loop: CASSYGLSYEQYV. The CDR3 DNA reads TGTGCCAGCAGTTATGGACTGTCCTACGAGCAGTACGTC.

The genes are TRBV3-1 (or the pseudogene TRBV3-2) and TRBJ1-1, with TRBD1 matching 10 bases. The CDR3 consists of 15 residues. CDR1 is LGHDT and CDR2 is YNNKEL in the germline V gene (reference sequence). Trimming cost V 1 base and J 1 base; bases outside gene matches: 0. The CDR3 region is CASSQGTGGNTEAFF. The CDR3 bases are TGTGCCAGCAGCCAAGGGACAGGGGGGAACACTGAAGCTTTCTTT.

The chain links TRBV7-9 to TRBJ1-5; D uncertain. The CDR3 runs 14 residues. Per the germline V gene, CDR1 is SEHNR and CDR2 is FQNEAQ (reference sequence). V dropped 2 bases and J dropped 6 bases, with 11 bases sitting between them. The CDR3 DNA sequence: TGTGCCAGCAGCTTAAGTGGCGGGCCTCAGCCCCAGCATTTT. Its translation: CASSLSGGPQPQHF.

The chain recombines TRBV19 with TRBJ2-5, with TRBD2 matching 9 bases. The J segment lost 2 bases and the V segment lost 3 bases, leaving 4 bases of the junction unmatched. The V gene's germline CDR1 is LNHDA and CDR2 SQIVND (reference sequence). This CDR3 is built from 15 residues. For the CDR3, the DNA is TGTGCCAGTAGTATGGGGGCGGGAGGGCAAGAGACCCAGTACTTC. This sequence encodes CASSMGAGGQETQYF.

The chain links TRBV11-3 to TRBJ2-5, with TRBD1 matching 7 bases. The junction had 16 bases not matched to a gene; V was cut back by 5 bases and J by 4 bases. The germline gives CDR1 SGHNT, CDR2 YENEEA. The CDR3 has 17 amino acids. CDR3 protein: CASSATDRWKSSETQYF. CDR3 bases: TGTGCCAGCAGCGCAACGGACAGGTGGAAGTCGTCAGAGACCCAGTACTTC. The variable domain in full, completed from reference TRBV11-3 and TRBJ2-5, reads EAGVVQSPRYKIIEKKQPVAFWCNPISGHNTLYWYLQNLGQGPELLIRYENEEAVDDSQLPKDRFSAERLKGVDSTLKIQPAELGDSAVYLCASSATDRWKSSETQYFGPGTRLLVL.

V gene TRBV21-1 combines with J gene TRBJ1-2; TRBD1, as called in the table, went unchecked against the DNA. TRBV21-1 is listed as a pseudogene. The CDR3 loop spans 15 amino acids. The chain's CDR3 is CASRSLQTGEGGYTF. Here the CDR3 DNA reads TGTGCCAGCAGATCACTCCAGACAGGGGAGGGAGGCTACACCTTC.